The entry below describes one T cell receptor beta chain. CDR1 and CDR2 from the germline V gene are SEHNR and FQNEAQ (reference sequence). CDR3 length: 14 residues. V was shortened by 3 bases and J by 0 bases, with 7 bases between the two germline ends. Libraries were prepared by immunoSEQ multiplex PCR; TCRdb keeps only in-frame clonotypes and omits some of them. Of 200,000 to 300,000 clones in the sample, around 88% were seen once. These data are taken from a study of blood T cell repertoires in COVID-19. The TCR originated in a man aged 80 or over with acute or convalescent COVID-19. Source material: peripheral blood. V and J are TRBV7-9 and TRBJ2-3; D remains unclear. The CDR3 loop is CASSFRSSTDTQYF. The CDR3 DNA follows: TGTGCCAGCAGCTTCCGCAGTAGCACAGATACGCAGTATTTT.